The present T cell receptor beta chain was sequenced within a study of vaccination and CD4 T cells after COVID-19 (dated by TCRdb to between 2021 and 2023). About the investigation overall: Every convalescent patient had a positive nasal swab PCR test for SARS-CoV-2, with mild disease in about 9 patients and severe disease in one. The convalescent cohort comprised six males and four females, including two Hispanic individuals, seven Caucasians, two Asians and one multiracial person. Participants received two doses of either the Pfizer-BioNTech BNT162b2 vaccine (n=8) or the Moderna mRNA-1273 vaccine (n=2). Post-COVID blood samples from convalescent patients were collected a median of roughly 100 days after diagnosis, with a range of roughly 35 to 161 days. Post-vaccine blood samples were obtained a median of about 70 days after the second vaccine dose, with a range of roughly 14 to 241 days. Three convalescent patients gave samples both early after vaccination (day 14) and late after vaccination (days 161 to 241). For stimulating the cultures, overlapping spike peptide pools were used, derived from SARS-CoV-2 as well as from the common cold coronaviruses HCoV-NL63, HCoV-OC43 and HCoV-229E. Control cultures received a CEFX viral epitope pool as the positive control, an HIV-1 Nef peptide pool as the negative control, or no peptide. In around 9 COVID-19 convalescent patients and a few infection-naive healthy vaccine recipients, researchers compared the spike-specific CD4+ TCR repertoire from before mRNA vaccination with the repertoire from after. Summary of the overall study and its limitations: Of the vaccine-specific clones found in convalescent patients, nearly all (304 of 307) were mono-reactive for SARS-CoV-2 spike instead of being cross-reactive with common cold coronaviruses. The median count of SARS-CoV-2-reactive clonotypes went up from 20 to 25 after infection to roughly 38 after vaccination, although the change was not significant. Only a relatively small number of convalescent patients were included in the study, and early timepoints following natural infection were not analyzed. Among the post-vaccine SARS-CoV-2-reactive clones in convalescent patients, a median about 87% showed up only after vaccination, which suggests vaccine-specific priming.

The library was made by PCR. TCR sequencing of DNA from cultured CD4+ T cells used the Oncomine TCR Beta short-read assay at the Johns Hopkins FTIC core. The QIAamp micro DNA kit was used to extract genomic DNA from the cultured CD4+ T cells. Oncomine TCR Beta libraries from cultured CD4+ T cells were pooled with unique dual indexes and sequenced on an Illumina iSeq 100. In the paper's pipeline: Non-productive sequences were removed, and CDR3s not starting with C, not ending with F or W, or shorter than 7 amino acids were discarded. Antigen-specific clonotypes were identified with the MANAFEST web application by comparing peptide-stimulated wells with reference and other culture wells. To be called positive, a clone needed an FDR below 0.05, an odds ratio above 5, and a productive frequency above 0.1% in at least two of three replicate wells. A clonotype was classed as cross-reactive if the clonotype showed significant expansion both in SARS-CoV-2 spike wells and in at least one common cold coronavirus spike condition. Using R version 3.6.1, CDR3 homology was evaluated through Levenshtein distances (stringdist) along with unrooted phylogenetic trees (ape). TCRdb trimmed public reads at Q25 via fastp, called clones via MiXCR and kept in-frame beta chains. Here each entry gathers all rows of one CDR3 protein and keeps the most common genes and DNA. V and J calls and clone size were set by TCRdb, not the authors. In this sample the table shows around 16,000 distinct CDR3 sequences, 45% to 60% of which occur a single time. The ten largest clones take up around 21% of the sample.

In the case of this clonotype: The antigen it binds to is not known. The sample holds no much larger clone one base away, and base qualities are not on file.

The V end loses 4 bases and the J end loses 1 base, and a stretch of 13 bases separates them. According to the germline V gene, CDR1 reads SGHVS and CDR2 reads FQNEAQ. The cysteine opens and the phenylalanine closes a CDR3 of 15 amino acids. CDR3 DNA is the only sequence kept; it has 45 bases, read in frame from the first base. Explained via the paper, the time point label denotes: late sampling 161 to 241 days after vaccination in a few convalescent patients. Interpreted using the paper, the treatment or condition label stands for: approximately 9-day PBMC culture with coronavirus spike peptide pools or control peptides (ViraFEST assay). The ViraFEST assay, used in the study, expanded antigen-specific T cells with peptide pools and then identified the expanded clonotypes through TCR sequencing. The convalescent patients' positive SARS-CoV-2 PCR tests fell between March and December 2020, which was before the Alpha, Beta and Delta variants emerged in the United States. Each well held 2 million to 2.5 million PBMCs cultured with around 10 ug/ml peptide pools in IMDM containing 5% human AB serum and roughly 10 IU/ml IL-2. On days 3 and 7, half of the culture medium was replaced with fresh IL-2-containing medium. CD4+ T cells were isolated after around 9 days of culture through negative selection using the EasySep CD4+ T cell isolation kit. PBMCs were separated from whole blood using Ficoll-Paque Plus gradient centrifugation and then either used fresh or cryopreserved at -140C. Each culture condition was generally run in triplicate wells.

The input for sequencing was CD4+ T cells from blood, cultured in vitro, taken about 7 months after SARS-CoV-2 vaccination. This TCR was sampled from a human donor who had recovered from COVID-19. In this chain, TRBV7-8 is recombined with TRBJ1-1; no D gene can be assigned with confidence. The DNA is TGTGCCAGCAGCTACCTTGGGGTCAGGAACACTGAAGCTTTCTTT. Its amino acids are CASSYLGVRNTEAFF.